A single sample gave rise to the 8 T cell receptor beta chains below, sequenced in a study of T cells in narcolepsy. Sequencing was performed with immunoSEQ multiplex PCR; in TCRdb, only in-frame clones are kept and a portion is missing. Of approximately 22,000 clones listed, 55% to 80% were seen once; the top ten hold approximately 12%. Sample: memory (CD45RA-) CD4+ T cells from blood. The receptors stem from a human donor in good health.

The rearrangement joins TRBV7-2 to TRBJ1-2, with D unresolved. Germline assignment: CDR1 SGHTA and CDR2 FQGNSA. This CDR3 is 15 amino acids long. Trimming removed 5 bases at V and 6 bases at J, with 19 bases between. The CDR3 here is CASSLTTGISNGYTF. CDR3 DNA sequence: TGTGCCAGCAGCCTAACAACGGGGATATCTAATGGCTACACCTTC.

J is TRBJ2-3 and V is TRBV5-1, with 10 bases that match TRBD1. The J segment lost 2 bases and the V segment lost 5 bases, leaving 5 bases of the junction unmatched. Germline values: CDR1 SGHRS, CDR2 YFSETQ. The CDR3 contains 15 residues. CDR3 sequence reads: CASRGTGANTDTQYF. CDR3 nucleotides: TGCGCCAGCAGGGGGACAGGGGCTAACACAGATACGCAGTATTTT.

The chain is built from TRBV6-5 and TRBJ2-2; D call uncertain. The V gene lost 8 bases and the J gene lost 4 bases, with 8 bases spanning the gap. The CDR3 is made up of 12 amino acids. CDR1 is MNHEY, CDR2 SVGAGI, per germline. Here the CDR3 reads CASSPSTGELFF. The CDR3 DNA reads TGTGCCAGCTCTCCGAGCACCGGGGAGCTGTTTTTT.

V usage is TRBV30 and J usage is TRBJ1-1; D ambiguous. V was trimmed by 3 bases and J by 3 bases, leaving 14 bases between them. This CDR3 is built from 14 residues. Germline CDR1 is GTSNPN and CDR2 is SVGIG (reference sequence). CDR3 residues: CAWSRTRQDTEAFF. DNA for the CDR3: TGTGCCTGGAGCCGGACCCGCCAGGACACTGAAGCTTTCTTT.

As to this clone: Other DNA sequences in this specimen translate into the identical CDR3. V usage is TRBV18 and J usage is TRBJ1-6, with 9 bases identical to TRBD1. The junction had 4 bases not matched to a gene; V was cut back by 5 bases and J by 8 bases. CDR3 length: 14 amino acids. Germline CDR1 reads KGHSH; CDR2 reads LQKENI. The CDR3 loop is CASSLTGGDSPLHF. The CDR3 region has the DNA TGTGCCAGCTCATTGACAGGGGGAGATTCACCCCTCCACTTT. Combining the CDR3 with reference TRBV18 and TRBJ1-6 gives the whole variable domain NAGVMQNPRHLVRRRGQEARLRCSPMKGHSHVYWYRQLPEEGLKFMVYLQKENIIDESGMPKERFSAEFPKEGPSILRIQQVVRGDSAAYFCASSLTGGDSPLHFGNGTRLTVT.

V usage is TRBV14 and J usage is TRBJ2-2; no clear D gene. Germline assignment: CDR1 SGHDN and CDR2 FVKESK. Trimming left V 0 bases short and J 8 bases short, with 10 bases between. This CDR3 comprises 14 residues. DNA for the CDR3: TGTGCCAGCAGCCAAGAAAGCCGGTCTGGGGAGCTGTTTTTT. Residues: CASSQESRSGELFF.

This clone appeared once. V and J are TRBV7-8 and TRBJ1-6; D is perhaps TRBD1 (5 bases). This CDR3 spans 15 amino acids. V gave up 5 bases and J gave up 8 bases, with 16 bases separating them. In germline, CDR1 is SGHVS, CDR2 FQNEAQ. DNA of the CDR3: TGTGCCAGCAGCCCTCGATCCGACAGAGATTCACCCCTCCACTTT. This sequence encodes CASSPRSDRDSPLHF.

The chain combines TRBV30 with TRBJ1-5, with a possible D match to TRBD1 (5 bases). This CDR3 contains 14 residues. Germline V gives CDR1 GTSNPN, CDR2 SVGIG (reference sequence). Trimming stripped 4 bases from V and 7 bases from J, with 17 bases between. The CDR3 loop is CAWIGVGARQPQHF. In DNA, the CDR3 is TGTGCCTGGATAGGGGTCGGGGCTAGGCAGCCCCAGCATTTT.